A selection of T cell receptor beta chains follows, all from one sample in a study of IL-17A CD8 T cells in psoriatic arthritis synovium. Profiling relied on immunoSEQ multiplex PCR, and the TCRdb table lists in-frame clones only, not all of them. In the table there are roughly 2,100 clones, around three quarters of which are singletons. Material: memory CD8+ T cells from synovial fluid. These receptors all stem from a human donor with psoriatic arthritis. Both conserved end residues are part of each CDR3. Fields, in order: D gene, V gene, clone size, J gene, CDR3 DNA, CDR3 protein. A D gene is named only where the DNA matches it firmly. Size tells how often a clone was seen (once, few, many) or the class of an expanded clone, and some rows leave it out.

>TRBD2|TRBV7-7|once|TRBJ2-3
TGTGCTAGCAGCTTTGTTCGGGGGGGAGATACGCAGTATTTT
CASSFVRGGDTQYF
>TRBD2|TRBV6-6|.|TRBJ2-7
TGTGCCAGCAGTTATAGGACTAGTCTTTCCTACGAGCAGTACTTC
CASSYRTSLSYEQYF
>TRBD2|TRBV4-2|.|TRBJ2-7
TGTGCCAGCAGCCAGCACGGACTAGCGGGAGGGCTTTACGAGCAGTACTTC
CASSQHGLAGGLYEQYF
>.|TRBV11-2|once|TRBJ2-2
TGTGCCAGCAGCTTTGCCCCAACACAGGGATCCGGGGAGCTGTTTTTT
CASSFAPTQGSGELFF
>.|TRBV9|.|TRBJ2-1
TGTGCCAGCAGCGCCCGAACCCACAATGAGCAGTTCTTC
CASSARTHNEQFF
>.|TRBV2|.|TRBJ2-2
TGTGCCAGCAGTGAAGGACGCATCGCACCCGGGGAGCTGTTTTTT
CASSEGRIAPGELFF
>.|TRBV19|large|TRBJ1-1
TGTGCCAGCCAAATGGGGCCCACTGAAGCTTTCTTT
CASQMGPTEAFF
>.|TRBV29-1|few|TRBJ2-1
TGCAGCACAACCCCGCAGGGTAGGAATGAGCAGTTCTTC
CSTTPQGRNEQFF
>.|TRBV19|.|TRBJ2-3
TGTGCCAGTAGTATGTATAGTCGGGGGACGCAGTATTTT
CASSMYSRGTQYF
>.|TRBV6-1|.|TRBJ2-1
TGTGCCAGCAGTGATTTCCAGGGTTACAATATTAACAATGAGCAGTTCTTC
CASSDFQGYNINNEQFF
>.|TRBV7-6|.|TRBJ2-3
TGTGCCAGCAGCCCAGGACCCGGGGCAGATACGCAGTATTTT
CASSPGPGADTQYF
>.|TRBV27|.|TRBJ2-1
TGTGCCAGCGTATCCTACTGGGATGAGCAGTTCTTC
CASVSYWDEQFF
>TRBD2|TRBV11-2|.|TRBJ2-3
TGTGCCAGCAGCTTAGGAGCGGGAGGTTCAGATACGCAGTATTTT
CASSLGAGGSDTQYF